This TCR beta chain was recorded in a study of blood T cell repertoires in COVID-19. Whole-study context: Acute-phase and convalescent COVID-19 samples originated in the United States, Italy and Spain. The analysed material was cDNA or gDNA that came from T cells, B-cell-depleted T cells, or PBMCs.

Authors' data handling: Reference gene primer amplification gave estimated nucleated cell counts. Using immunoSEQ multiplex PCR, the repertoire was profiled, and TCRdb retains in-frame clones only, with some absent. For V, J and clone size, that table is used; D and trimming come from the DNA. The repertoire holds 160,000 or so clones, with about 89% as singletons. Source material: peripheral blood. The receptor's source is a man aged 60 to 69 with acute or convalescent COVID-19.

The CDR3 nucleotides are TGTGCCAGCAGGGGGTTGACAGGGGGCGTGAACACTGAAGCTTTCTTT. Protein: CASRGLTGGVNTEAFF. The J gene is TRBJ1-1, the V gene TRBV5-4, with 10 bases lining up with TRBD1. Trimming took 5 bases from V and 0 from J; bases not matched to a gene: 7. The CDR3 covers 16 residues. Germline V lookup: CDR1 SGHNT, CDR2 YYREEE (reference sequence).